Listed here are 19 T cell receptor beta chains from one sample, sequenced in a study of shared clonotypes between healthy human individuals. Generated by immunoSEQ multiplex PCR, the TCRdb table keeps only in-frame clones and is missing some. The profile shows approximately 2.5 million clones, approximately 93% of them singletons. Sequencing was carried out using naive CD4+ T cells from PBMCs. Subset in this sample: CD45RA+ positively selected. Every receptor here comes from a man in his late teens or twenties in good health. Some clones in this sample may be carry-over from other donors' samples.

The chain joins TRBV6-1 to TRBJ2-5; TRBD1 is a possible D gene (5 bases). The CDR3 has 14 amino acids. The ends were cut back, 3 bases at V and 1 base at J, with 9 bases in the middle. Germline lookup yields CDR1 MNHNS and CDR2 SASEGT. The CDR3 reads CASSEADSQETQYF. The CDR3, as DNA: TGTGCCAGCAGTGAGGCCGACAGCCAAGAGACCCAGTACTTC.

This rearrangement joins TRBV19 to TRBJ1-2; maybe TRBD1 (6 bases). The V end was cut by 1 base, the J end by 2 bases, with 11 bases between. CDR3 size: 15 residues. CDR1 is LNHDA, CDR2 SQIVND, per germline (reference sequence). The CDR3 nucleotides read TGTGCCAGTAGTATAGTGGACAGCGGGAACTATGGCTACACCTTC. As protein: CASSIVDSGNYGYTF. Variable domain in full (rest from reference TRBV19 and TRBJ1-2): DGGITQSPKYLFRKEGQNVTLSCEQNLNHDAMYWYRQDPGQGLRLIYYSQIVNDFQKGDIAEGYSVSREKKESFPLTVTSAQKNPTAFYLCASSIVDSGNYGYTFGSGTRLTVV.

This clone appeared once. The V call is TRBV6-5, the J call TRBJ2-2; no clear D. The CDR3 loop spans 15 amino acids. V lost 8 bases and J lost 0, with 13 bases in between. Per germline, CDR1 MNHEY and CDR2 SVGAGI. The CDR3 DNA follows: TGTGCCAGCCGATGGCATGGCTCGAACACCGGGGAGCTGTTTTTT. This translates into CASRWHGSNTGELFF.

The genes are TRBV15 and TRBJ2-1, with a tentative D call TRBD2 (6 bases). The germline V gene has CDR1 LNHNV and CDR2 YYDKDF (reference sequence). CDR3 length: 17 residues. With 3 bases removed from V and 0 bases from J, the gap between germline ends came to 15 bases. The CDR3 sequence is CATSSPTSLGSYNEQFF. CDR3 DNA: TGTGCCACCAGCAGCCCGACTAGTTTGGGCTCCTACAATGAGCAGTTCTTC.

This chain uses TRBV6-5 with TRBJ1-2, with a possible D match to TRBD1 (6 bases). The germline gives CDR1 MNHEY, CDR2 SVGAGI. V was cut by 7 bases and J by 3 bases, with 18 bases left in between. This CDR3 has 15 amino acids. Here the CDR3 reads CASMRTALPDYGYTF. CDR3 in DNA: TGTGCCAGCATGAGGACAGCCCTACCGGACTATGGCTACACCTTC.

This chain connects TRBV7-3 to TRBJ2-1, with TRBD2 matching 12 bases. The junction had 6 bases not matched to a gene; V was cut back by 8 bases and J by 4 bases. CDR3 size: 15 residues. The germline gives CDR1 SGHTA, CDR2 FQGTGA. CDR3 DNA sequence: TGTGCCAGCGGCCAGACTAGCGGGAGTTACAATGAGCAGTTCTTC. It is translated as CASGQTSGSYNEQFF.

This chain connects TRBV6-6 to TRBJ1-5; perhaps TRBD1 as D (6 bases). Per germline, CDR1 MNHNY and CDR2 SVGAGI (reference sequence). Trimming left V 2 bases short and J 6 bases short, with 14 bases between. The CDR3 extends over 15 amino acids. CDR3 region: CASSYTDRLGQPQHF. For the CDR3, the DNA is TGTGCCAGCAGTTACACCGACAGGCTGGGTCAGCCCCAGCATTTT.

The rearrangement uses TRBV15 and TRBJ2-2; 9 bases map to TRBD1. The CDR3 is 17 amino acids. After removal of 0 bases from V and 5 bases from J, the junction contained 7 bases not matched to a gene. Germline V CDR1 and CDR2: LNHNV, YYDKDF (reference sequence). The CDR3 DNA reads TGTGCCACCAGCAGAGATAAGGTGGACAGGGGTACCGGGGAGCTGTTTTTT. Translating gives CATSRDKVDRGTGELFF.

This clone was seen only once. The chain couples TRBV18 to TRBJ1-5; 8 bases align to TRBD1. The CDR3 length is 17 residues. V trimming: 0 bases; J trimming: 2 bases; junction bases outside the gene matches: 6. Germline V gives CDR1 KGHSH, CDR2 LQKENI. Here the CDR3 reads CASSPPRQGAGNQPQHF. The CDR3 region has the DNA TGTGCCAGCTCACCACCTCGGCAGGGGGCCGGCAATCAGCCCCAGCATTTT.

This clone showed up just a few times. This chain joins TRBV6-1 and TRBJ1-5; D gene ambiguous. V lost 1 base and J lost 16, with 11 bases in between. CDR1 and CDR2 from the germline V gene are MNHNS and SASEGT. This CDR3 is built from 11 residues. Here the CDR3 reads CASSEVAGQHF. DNA of the CDR3: TGTGCCAGCAGTGAAGTGGCAGGCCAACATTTT.

In its sample, this clone was seen once. The chain joins TRBV29-1 to TRBJ1-1, with 9 nucleotides matching TRBD1. Germline CDR1 SQVTM, CDR2 ANQGSEA. The junction had 7 bases not matched to a gene; V was cut back by 7 bases and J by 4 bases. The CDR3 is made up of 13 amino acids. The CDR3 spells CSGSQGAATEAFF. DNA for the CDR3: TGCAGCGGATCACAGGGGGCGGCCACTGAAGCTTTCTTT.

This chain links TRBV7-2 with TRBJ2-6, with D uncertain. The ends were cut back, 5 bases at V and 0 bases at J, with 8 bases in the middle. The CDR3 runs to 15 residues. The germline V gene has CDR1 SGHTA and CDR2 FQGNSA. This CDR3 reads CASSLDYSGANVLTF. CDR3 DNA sequence: TGTGCCAGCAGCCTCGATTACTCTGGGGCCAACGTCCTGACTTTC. Together with reference TRBV7-2 and TRBJ2-6, the CDR3 gives the full variable domain: GAGVSQSPSNKVTEKGKDVELRCDPISGHTALYWYRQSLGQGLEFLIYFQGNSAPDKSGLPSDRFSAERTGGSVSTLTIQRTQQEDSAVYLCASSLDYSGANVLTFGAGSRLTVL.

The genes are TRBV6-5 and TRBJ1-1; no clear D. The CDR3 is 13 amino acids. The ends were cut back, 4 bases at V and 5 bases at J, with 11 bases in the middle. The germline V gene has CDR1 MNHEY and CDR2 SVGAGI. CDR3 in amino acids: CASSLDGVTEAFF. In DNA form, the CDR3 reads TGTGCCAGCAGTTTAGACGGGGTTACTGAAGCTTTCTTT.

This clone is a singleton in its sample. The chain has TRBV18 and TRBJ2-5; a possible D gene is TRBD2 (5 bases). The germline V and J ends were trimmed by 3 bases and 4 bases, with 15 bases remaining between them. The CDR3 length is 15 residues. Germline lookup yields CDR1 KGHSH and CDR2 LQKENI. CDR3 loop: CASSPAVRGGETQYF. The CDR3 region has the DNA TGTGCCAGCTCACCGGCTGTTCGGGGTGGAGAGACCCAGTACTTC.

V gene TRBV4-3 combines with J gene TRBJ2-3; no reliable D call. V shed 0 bases and J shed 2 bases, with 6 bases lying between them. The germline V gene encodes CDR1 LGHNA and CDR2 YSLEER. This CDR3 is 14 amino acids long. In DNA form, the CDR3 reads TGCGCCAGCAGCCAAGACCGGGTCACAGATACGCAGTATTTT. Translating it yields CASSQDRVTDTQYF.

In this sample, this clone turned up once. The chain employs TRBV20-1 and TRBJ1-2; TRBD1 might be the D (5 bases). This CDR3 has 9 amino acids. CDR1 and CDR2 (germline): DFQATT, SNEGSKA (reference sequence). The CDR3, as DNA: TGCCCTAGGGACGATGGCTACACCTTC. Amino acid sequence: CPRDDGYTF.

J is TRBJ2-7 and V is TRBV6-6; 9 bases line up with TRBD1. This CDR3 region has 15 residues. The V segment lost 5 bases and the J segment 2 bases; nucleotides outside the gene matches: 7. The germline gives CDR1 MNHNY, CDR2 SVGAGI (reference sequence). CDR3: CASSLPDRGTYEQYF. The CDR3 DNA reads TGTGCCAGCAGTCTACCGGACAGGGGAACCTACGAGCAGTACTTC.

The chain recombines TRBV4-1 with TRBJ2-7; TRBD2 agrees at 11 bases. The CDR3 is 16 amino acids. With V trimmed by 4 bases and J by 3 bases, 8 bases remained unmatched. Germline V CDR1 and CDR2: MGHRA, YSYEKL. CDR3 nucleotides: TGCGCCAGCAGCCTGCAACTAGCGGGAGATTACTACGAGCAGTACTTC. It is translated as CASSLQLAGDYYEQYF.

V gene TRBV4-3 combines with J gene TRBJ1-1; 8 bases fit TRBD1. Germline assignment: CDR1 LGHNA and CDR2 YSLEER. This CDR3 spans 15 amino acids. V lost 8 bases and J lost 4; bases outside the gene matches: 12. This chain's CDR3 is CASAKFTGGLTEAFF. In DNA, the CDR3 is TGCGCCAGCGCCAAATTTACAGGGGGGCTCACTGAAGCTTTCTTT.